This note documents a single TCR beta chain sequence. This sample was included in a study of Graves' ophthalmopathy and Graves' hyperthyroidism. Transcripts of RNA were the source for amplifying TCR beta CDR3 regions. Scientists carried out first-round RT-PCR using HTBI primers and then a second-round multiplex PCR. TCRdb reprocessed the multiplex PCR reads with MiXCR, giving one entry per CDR3 protein. Here the sample spans a few hundred thousand distinct CDR3 sequences, roughly 17% being singletons. CDR1 SGHTA and CDR2 FQGNSA come from the germline V gene. V was pared by 4 bases and J by 3 bases, with 10 bases between. The CDR3 is 13 amino acids.

Sequencing input: peripheral blood. The TCR sequence derives from an adult man with Graves' ophthalmopathy. The chain is built from TRBV7-2 and TRBJ2-7; D is unresolved. As DNA, the CDR3 is TGTGCCAGCAGCTCTACAGAGGACTACGAGCAGTACTTC. It yields the protein CASSSTEDYEQYF.